These 16 T cell receptor delta chains came from one sample sequenced in a study of delta chain sequences of gamma delta T cells. TCRdb re-called clones from the PCR reads using CATT. The table lists approximately 3,000 delta-chain clones, roughly 60% of them singletons, with under 65% in the top ten. What was sequenced was a tumor sample. The receptors come from a human donor with breast cancer.

To note about this clone: A junction end diverges from the germline sequence, so it may reflect a read error. This chain links TRDV2 with TRDJ3, with TRDD3 matching over 9 bases. Germline V gene sequence: CDR1 GEAIGNYY, CDR2 EKD. This CDR3 is 20 amino acids long. For the CDR3, the DNA is TGTTCCTGTGTCACCCTAGGGTGGGGATACGGATCCTGGTACACCCGACATATGTTTTTC. It encodes CSCVTLGWGYGSWYTRHMFF.

This clone has just one count. The chain combines TRDV2 with TRDJ1; D call uncertain. CDR1 is GEAIGNYY and CDR2 is EKD in the germline V gene. The CDR3 covers 17 residues. V lost 5 bases and J 1 base, leaving 22 bases between the germline ends. The CDR3 DNA reads TGTGCCTGTGCCTCCGTGGAGATGCGGGCGTGCACCGATAAACTCATCTTT. It specifies CACASVEMRACTDKLIF.

The J gene is TRDJ1, the V gene TRDV2; the D gene is possibly TRDD2 (6 bases). V was trimmed by 0 bases and J by 14 bases, leaving 39 bases between them. CDR3 length: 20 amino acids. Germline V gene sequence: CDR1 GEAIGNYY, CDR2 EKD. The CDR3 spells CACDTLTREVVRSYIDTRIF. CDR3 nucleotide sequence: TGTGCCTGTGACACCTTGACAAGGGAGGTGGTCCGCTCCTACATCGATACACGTATCTTT.

Notes on this clone: TCRdb shows a much larger clone's protein in place of this DNA's translation, and the two differ at residue 4, likely through a read error; the protein shown is translated from the DNA. The chain is built from TRDV2 and TRDJ1; D remains ambiguous. CDR3 length: 17 amino acids. V was pared by 5 bases and J by 3 bases, with 24 bases between. Looked up from germline, CDR1 is GEAIGNYY and CDR2 is EKD. Here the CDR3 reads CACGPIQPPEFSDKLIF. For the CDR3, the DNA is TGTGCCTGTGGCCCAATACAACCTCCAGAGTTCTCCGATAAACTCATCTTT.

Concerning this clone itself: The TCRdb record carries a much larger clone's protein, which differs from this DNA's translation at residue 12; a read error is the likely cause, and the protein listed here is the DNA translation. The chain joins TRDV2 to TRDJ1, with 8 bases lining up with TRDD3. Germline V gene lookup returns CDR1 GEAIGNYY and CDR2 EKD. The CDR3 is made up of 22 amino acids. Unmatched junction bases numbered 32, after V lost 3 bases and J lost 6 bases. DNA of the CDR3: TGTGCCTGTGACGATTACAGGCCTTCCCTCGTACCGGGGGATATTTCGGGTCATAAACTCATCTTT. Translation: CACDDYRPSLVPGDISGHKLIF.

This clone is medium-sized in the sample. The mismatch at residue 4 between this DNA's translation and the TCRdb protein of a much larger clone likely reflects a read error; the protein shown is translated from the DNA. The rearrangement links TRDV1 to TRDJ1; 7 nucleotides align to TRDD3. The CDR3 covers 15 residues. Per germline, CDR1 TSWWSYY and CDR2 QGS. CDR3 protein: CALVEFVGIQDKLIF. The CDR3 region has the DNA TGTGCTCTTGTGGAATTCGTAGGGATACAAGATAAACTCATCTTT.

The chain links TRDV2 to TRDJ1, with 7 bases that match TRDD3. CDR1 and CDR2 (germline): GEAIGNYY, EKD. After removal of 3 bases from V and 3 bases from J, the junction contained 18 bases not matched to a gene. The CDR3 has 18 residues. DNA of the CDR3: TGTGCCTGTGACCCCATCGGGCGACCTGAGGGATACTCCGATAAACTCATCTTT. Its translation is CACDPIGRPEGYSDKLIF.

The genes are TRDV2 and TRDJ1; D unresolved. V was pared by 0 bases and J by 7 bases, with 29 bases between. CDR1 GEAIGNYY and CDR2 EKD come from the germline V gene. The CDR3 sequence is 19 residues long. In nucleotides, the CDR3 is TGTGCCTGTGACACCGTGCCATCCGCGGGCCGTACTTCTACCCGTAAACTCATCTTT. Protein: CACDTVPSAGRTSTRKLIF.

In its sample, this clone was seen a few times. TCRdb assigns this DNA the protein of a much larger clone, which departs from its translation at residue 3; this likely reflects a read error, and the protein shown comes from translating the DNA. The chain is built from TRDV2 and TRDJ1, with 9 bases identical to TRDD3. The CDR3 spans 19 residues. Looked up from germline, CDR1 is GEAIGNYY and CDR2 is EKD. CDR3 in amino acids: CASDTNGLGIRKTTDKLIF. DNA for the CDR3: TGTGCCAGTGACACCAACGGGCTGGGGATACGAAAAACGACCGATAAACTCATCTTT.

This clone was observed once. The junction differs from germline at one of its ends, possibly a read error. This sequence joins TRDV2 and TRDJ1, with D perhaps assigned TRDD2 or TRDD3 (5 bases each). Germline-derived CDR1 and CDR2 are GEAIGNYY and EKD. The CDR3 runs 20 residues. The CDR3 nucleotides read TGTGCCTGTGACACCCTGCGACCAACCGGGGGGTTCCTCAGCACCGATATACTCATCTTT. Translating gives CACDTLRPTGGFLSTDILIF.

About this clone: This DNA's translation and the protein TCRdb lists, from a much larger clone, do not match at residue 8, likely due to a read error; the protein shown is translated from the DNA. The chain recombines TRDV2 with TRDJ1, with D possibly being TRDD3 (6 bases). Germline CDR1 is GEAIGNYY and CDR2 is EKD. The CDR3 spans 17 residues. Trimming shortened V by 0 bases and J by 0 bases, and 16 bases separated the two germline ends. CDR3: CACDTVGMRAYTDKLIF. The CDR3 DNA reads as TGTGCCTGTGACACCGTGGGGATGCGGGCGTACACCGATAAACTCATCTTT.

As for this clone: A junction end diverges from the germline sequence, so it may reflect a read error. The CDR3 spells CACNELGDTEKLIF. The CDR3 nucleotides read TGTGCCTGTAATGAACTGGGGGACACCGAAAAACTCATCTTT. J is TRDJ1 and V is TRDV2, with 9 bases matching TRDD3. The V gene's germline CDR1 is GEAIGNYY and CDR2 EKD. This CDR3 comprises 14 residues.

Remarks on this clone: The germline gene is not matched at one end of the junction; a read error may be the cause. The chain uses TRDV2 and TRDJ1, with D maybe TRDD3 (6 bases). The CDR3 contains 20 residues. Germline assignment: CDR1 GEAIGNYY and CDR2 EKD. CDR3 amino acids: CACDTLSWEGDRHYTDKLIF. The CDR3 nucleotides are TGTGCCTGTGACACCCTGTCATGGGAGGGGGACCGACATTACACTGATAAACTTATCTTT.

As for this clone: A junction boundary mismatches the germline segment, possibly from a read error. The chain recombines TRDV2 with TRDJ1; TRDD3 is a possible D gene (5 bases). The CDR3 contains 15 residues. The V gene's germline CDR1 is GEAIGNYY and CDR2 EKD. The CDR3 here is CACVIVGKTTDKLIF. The DNA of the CDR3 is TGTGCTTGTGTCATCGTGGGGAAAACCACCGATAAGCTCATCTTT.

Regarding this clone: One base separates it from a far larger clone, so it is likely a read error. Additional DNA sequences in this sample encode the identical CDR3. The chain has TRDV2 and TRDJ1, with D uncertain. V lost 0 bases and J lost 7, with 14 bases in between. Germline V gives CDR1 GEAIGNYY, CDR2 EKD. CDR3 size: 14 residues. CDR3 loop: CACDTVVQGFKLIF. The CDR3, as DNA: TGTGCCTGTGACACCGTTGTTCAGGGGTTTAAACTCATCTTT.

This clone was seen only a few times. A single base is all that separates this from a far larger clone, so a read error is likely. The sample holds other DNA sequences that translate to the same CDR3. The rearrangement uses TRDV2 and TRDJ1; 9 nucleotides align to TRDD3. The CDR3 contains 19 residues. Germline CDR1 and CDR2: GEAIGNYY and EKD. CDR3 sequence reads: CACDSLWQTGIRYTDKLIF. CDR3 bases: TGTGCCTGTGACTCCCTTTGGCAAACGGGGATACGTTACACTGATAAACTCATCTTT.